The following is a T cell receptor (beta chain) sequence with its context. These data belong to a study of brain T cells in children with intractable seizures. Clones were read by immunoSEQ multiplex PCR, and TCRdb kept only the in-frame ones, dropping some. The sample consists of around 70,000 clones, roughly 91% of them appearing once. Only cases whose brain tissue showed the highest T cell transcript signatures were sequenced. Trimming at V came to 5 bases and at J to 2 bases, leaving 5 bases not matched to a gene. CDR3 length equals 14 residues. Germline V CDR1 and CDR2: MNHEY, SVGAGI. The rearrangement links TRBV6-5 to TRBJ1-1, with 7 bases that match TRBD1. The clonotype comes from a boy younger than two with tuberous sclerosis and intractable seizures. The starting material was peripheral blood, obtained at surgery. The CDR3 sequence: CASSPRDSNTEAFF. DNA of the CDR3: TGTGCCAGCAGTCCCCGGGACAGCAACACTGAAGCTTTCTTT.